This T cell receptor (beta chain) was observed in a study of cytomegalovirus exposure and HLA in healthy donors. The CDR3 runs 17 residues. Trimming cost V 2 bases and J 4 bases, with 20 bases left between them. Germline V gives CDR1 MNHNS, CDR2 SASEGT. This table comes from immunoSEQ multiplex PCR, and its TCRdb copy is limited to in-frame clones, with some not included. The sample lists about 300,000 clones, 70% to 90% seen once, with approximately 0.88% in the top ten. Study-level points and caveats: Subsequent analysis found a tendency for first-cohort TCR clusters to co-occur within the 95 to 150 validation repertoires.

A word on this clone: Its target is unknown.

Material: PBMCs. The TCR was taken from a woman under 30 in good health and CMV-seronegative. The V gene is TRBV6-1, the J gene TRBJ1-1; D gene unclear. The CDR3 DNA reads TGTGCCAGCAGTGAATTTCATTCGGGCCTGGGGAGCACTGAAGCTTTCTTT. Its protein is CASSEFHSGLGSTEAFF.